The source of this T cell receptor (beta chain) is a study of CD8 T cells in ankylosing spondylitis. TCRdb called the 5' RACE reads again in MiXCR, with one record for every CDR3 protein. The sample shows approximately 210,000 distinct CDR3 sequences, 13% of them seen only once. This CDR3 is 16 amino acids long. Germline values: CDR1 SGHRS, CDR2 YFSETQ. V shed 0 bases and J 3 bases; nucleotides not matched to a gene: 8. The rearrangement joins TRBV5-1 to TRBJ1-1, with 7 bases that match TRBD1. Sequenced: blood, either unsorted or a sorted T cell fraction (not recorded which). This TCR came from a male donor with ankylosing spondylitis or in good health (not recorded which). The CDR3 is CASSLGHRGGDTEAFF. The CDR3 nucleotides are TGCGCCAGCAGCTTGGGTCACCGAGGGGGCGACACTGAAGCTTTCTTT.